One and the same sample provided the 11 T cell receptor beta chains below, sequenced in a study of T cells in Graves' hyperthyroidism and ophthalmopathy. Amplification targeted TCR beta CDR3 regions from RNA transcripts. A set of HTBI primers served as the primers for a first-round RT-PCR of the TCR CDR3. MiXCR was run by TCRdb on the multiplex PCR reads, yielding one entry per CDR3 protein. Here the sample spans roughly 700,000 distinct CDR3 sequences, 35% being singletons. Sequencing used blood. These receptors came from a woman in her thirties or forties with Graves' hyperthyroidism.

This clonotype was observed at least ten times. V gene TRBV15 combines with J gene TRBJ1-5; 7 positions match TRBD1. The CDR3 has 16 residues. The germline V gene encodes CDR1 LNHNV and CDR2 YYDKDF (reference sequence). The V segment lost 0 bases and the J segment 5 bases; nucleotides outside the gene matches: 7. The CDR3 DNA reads TGTGCCACCAGCAGAGATCTGGGCAGGGGGGATCAGCCCCAGCATTTT. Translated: CATSRDLGRGDQPQHF.

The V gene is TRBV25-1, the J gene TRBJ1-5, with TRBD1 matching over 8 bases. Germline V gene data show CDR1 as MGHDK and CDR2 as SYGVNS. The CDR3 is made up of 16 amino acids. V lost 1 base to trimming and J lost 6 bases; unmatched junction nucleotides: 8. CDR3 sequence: CASSESGQGAIQPQHF. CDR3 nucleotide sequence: TGTGCCAGCAGTGAATCGGGGCAGGGGGCTATTCAGCCCCAGCATTTT.

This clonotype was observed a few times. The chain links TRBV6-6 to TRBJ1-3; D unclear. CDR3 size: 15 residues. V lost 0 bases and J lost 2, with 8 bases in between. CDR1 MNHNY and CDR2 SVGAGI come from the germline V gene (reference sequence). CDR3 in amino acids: CASSYSAATGNTIYF. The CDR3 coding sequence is TGTGCCAGCAGTTACTCGGCAGCCACTGGAAACACCATATATTTT.

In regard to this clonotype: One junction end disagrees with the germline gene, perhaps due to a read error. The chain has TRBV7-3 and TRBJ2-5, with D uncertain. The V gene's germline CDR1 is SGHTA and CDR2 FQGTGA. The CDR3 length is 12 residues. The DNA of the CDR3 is TGTGCCAACAGCTTAACGGCGGAGACCCAGTACTTC. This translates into CANSLTAETQYF.

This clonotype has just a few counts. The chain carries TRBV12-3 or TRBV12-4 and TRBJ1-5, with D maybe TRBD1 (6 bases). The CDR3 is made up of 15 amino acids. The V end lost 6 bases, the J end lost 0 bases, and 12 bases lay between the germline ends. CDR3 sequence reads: CASRSTDSSNQPQHF. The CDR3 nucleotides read TGTGCCAGCAGGTCCACGGACAGTAGCAATCAGCCCCAGCATTTT.

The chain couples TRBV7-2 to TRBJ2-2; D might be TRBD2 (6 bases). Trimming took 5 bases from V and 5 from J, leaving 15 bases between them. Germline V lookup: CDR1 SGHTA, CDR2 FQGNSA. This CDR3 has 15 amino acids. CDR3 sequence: CASSSGLTDTGELFF. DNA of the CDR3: TGTGCCAGCAGCAGCGGACTAACAGATACCGGGGAGCTGTTTTTT.

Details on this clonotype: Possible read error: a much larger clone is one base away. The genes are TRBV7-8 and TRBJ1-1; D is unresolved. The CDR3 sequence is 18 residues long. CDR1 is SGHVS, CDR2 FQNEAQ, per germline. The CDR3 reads CVSSLTAYGLYMNTEAFF. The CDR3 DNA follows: TGTGTCAGCAGCTTAACAGCGTACGGGCTTTATATGAACACTGAAGCTTTCTTT.

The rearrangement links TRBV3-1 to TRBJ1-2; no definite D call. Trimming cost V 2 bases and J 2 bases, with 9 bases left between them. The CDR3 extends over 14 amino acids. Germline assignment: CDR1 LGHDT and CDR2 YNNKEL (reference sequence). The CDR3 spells CASSQYPENYGYTF. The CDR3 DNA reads TGTGCCAGCAGCCAATACCCGGAGAACTATGGCTACACCTTC.

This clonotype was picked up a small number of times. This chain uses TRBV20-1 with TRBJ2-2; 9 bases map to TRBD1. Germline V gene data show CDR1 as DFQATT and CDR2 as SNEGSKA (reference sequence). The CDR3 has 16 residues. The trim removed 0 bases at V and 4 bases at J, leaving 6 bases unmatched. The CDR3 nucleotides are TGCAGTGCTAGAGACCGACAGGGGGTCGGCACCGGGGAGCTGTTTTTT. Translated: CSARDRQGVGTGELFF.

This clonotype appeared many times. CDR3 sequence reads: CAINQDLSYEQYF. The CDR3 DNA reads TGTGCCATCAATCAGGACTTGTCCTACGAGCAGTACTTC. The genes are TRBV10-3 and TRBJ2-7; possibly TRBD2 for D (5 bases). The CDR3 covers 13 residues. The V end was cut by 7 bases, the J end by 1 base, with 11 bases between. Germline CDR1 ENHRY, CDR2 SYGVKD.

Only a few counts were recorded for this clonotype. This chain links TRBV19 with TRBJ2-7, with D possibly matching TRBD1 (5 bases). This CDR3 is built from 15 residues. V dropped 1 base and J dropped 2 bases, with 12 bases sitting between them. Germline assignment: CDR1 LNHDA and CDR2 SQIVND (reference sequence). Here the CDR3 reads CASSIGTGPTYEQYF. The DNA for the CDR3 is TGTGCCAGTAGTATAGGAACAGGACCCACCTACGAGCAGTACTTC.